The 4 T cell receptor beta chains reported below all come from one sample, sequenced in a study of blood T cell repertoires in COVID-19. The data were produced by immunoSEQ multiplex PCR, yet TCRdb's version contains in-frame clones alone and is incomplete. The repertoire has about 190,000 clones, around 85% of them found once; the top ten carry about 1.1%. What was sequenced was peripheral blood. Source of these receptors: a man aged 30 to 39 with acute or convalescent COVID-19.

The chain carries TRBV6-5 and TRBJ2-7; TRBD2 aligns across 11 bases. There are 15 residues in the CDR3. V shed 5 bases, J shed 3 bases, and the junction held 6 bases outside the gene matches. Looked up from germline, CDR1 is MNHEY and CDR2 is SVGAGI. For the CDR3, the DNA is TGTGCCAGCAGTCCTATAGCGGGAGGGGTCTACGAGCAGTACTTC. Protein sequence: CASSPIAGGVYEQYF.

The chain carries TRBV12-2 and TRBJ1-2; the D call TRBD1 from the table was never checked on the DNA. TRBV12-2 is described as a pseudogene. This CDR3 is 14 amino acids long. CDR3 loop: CASPLPRGDNGYTF. CDR3 in DNA: TGTGCAAGTCCGTTGCCCAGGGGGGATAATGGCTACACCTTC.

The chain is built from TRBV6-5 and TRBJ2-7; D is unresolved. The ends were cut back, 0 bases at V and 0 bases at J, with 9 bases in the middle. This CDR3 contains 15 residues. Germline V gene lookup returns CDR1 MNHEY and CDR2 SVGAGI. Here the CDR3 DNA reads TGTGCCAGCAGTTACTCGATCACAGTCTCCTACGAGCAGTACTTC. Translating gives CASSYSITVSYEQYF.

The V call is TRBV28, the J call TRBJ2-7, with TRBD1 matching over 7 bases. The CDR3 loop spans 14 amino acids. Losses at the gene ends were 2 bases for V and 9 bases for J; bases not matched to a gene: 10. Germline-derived CDR1 and CDR2 are MDHEN and SYDVKM. CDR3: CASSLRQGGRVQYF. CDR3 nucleotides: TGTGCCAGCAGTTTAAGACAGGGTGGTAGAGTGCAGTACTTC.